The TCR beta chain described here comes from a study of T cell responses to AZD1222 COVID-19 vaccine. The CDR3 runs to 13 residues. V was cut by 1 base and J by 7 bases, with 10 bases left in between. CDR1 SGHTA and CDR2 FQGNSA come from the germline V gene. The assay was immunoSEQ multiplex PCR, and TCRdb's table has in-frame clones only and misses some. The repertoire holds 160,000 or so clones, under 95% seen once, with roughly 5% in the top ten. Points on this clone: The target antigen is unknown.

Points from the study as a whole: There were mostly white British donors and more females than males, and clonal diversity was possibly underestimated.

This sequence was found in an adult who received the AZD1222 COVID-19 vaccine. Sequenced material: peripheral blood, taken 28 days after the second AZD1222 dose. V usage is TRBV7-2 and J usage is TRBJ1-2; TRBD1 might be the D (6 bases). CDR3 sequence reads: CASSLDRASGYTF. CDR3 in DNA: TGTGCCAGCAGCTTAGACAGGGCGAGTGGCTACACCTTC.